Only a few counts were recorded for the clone carrying this T cell receptor beta chain. The sample comes from a study of beta chain features in type 1 diabetes. Study overall: Age and gender were similar between patients and healthy donors, as were cell yields. Taken together, all samples contributed some 100 million examined sorted cells.

CD45RO/CCR7/CD25/CD127/CD95/CD27 sorting isolated CD4+ naive, central memory, regulatory and stem cell-like memory cells. cDNA synthesis used the whole RNA isolate, giving expressed TCRB sequences. The repertoire was sequenced with immunoSEQ multiplex PCR; TCRdb's copy has only in-frame clones and lacks some. This table holds about 320,000 clones, around 15% found once. V lost 7 bases and J 3 bases, leaving 16 bases between the germline ends. This CDR3 comprises 14 residues. The germline V gene encodes CDR1 MNHNS and CDR2 SASEGT. V usage is TRBV6-1 and J usage is TRBJ2-7, with D possibly TRBD1 on 6 matching bases. The sample consisted of central memory CD4+ T cells from blood. The TCR comes from a man aged 25 to 40 in good health. The CDR3 region is CASKGDGFSYEQYF. The CDR3 nucleotides are TGTGCCAGCAAGGGGGACGGGTTTAGCTACGAGCAGTACTTC.